One and the same sample provided the 10 T cell receptor beta chains below, sequenced in a study of post-analysis software for immune sequencing data. Prepared TCR beta cDNA libraries contained unique molecular identifiers. TCRdb used MiXCR to reprocess the PCR reads, holding one entry per CDR3 protein. Among more than 450,000 distinct CDR3 sequences listed, 44% were seen once. Study results and caveats: Relative to controls, patients had several TRBV segments at higher frequency, with TRBV5-6, TRBV5-1 and TRBV20-1 among these.

Their specific antigens are unknown. What was sequenced was blood. These receptors were obtained from a girl aged 10-17 years with multiple sclerosis.

This clonotype has just a few counts. CDR3 region: CASIPWGRDEQFF. The CDR3 region has the DNA TGTGCCAGCATCCCGTGGGGACGGGATGAGCAGTTCTTC. This chain connects TRBV5-6 to TRBJ2-1, with D perhaps given as TRBD1 or TRBD2 (5 bases each). V gave up 6 bases and J gave up 8 bases, with 15 bases separating them. The length of the CDR3 is 13 residues. Per the germline V gene, CDR1 is SGHDT and CDR2 is YYEEEE.

This clonotype showed up just a few times. The chain is built from TRBV5-1 and TRBJ2-7; TRBD2 agrees at 14 bases. The J call could be wrong; TRBJ2-4 is a better fit for the DNA end. The CDR3 runs 17 residues. The germline CDR1 and CDR2 sequences are SGHRS and YFSETQ. CDR3 protein: CASSLVIGTSGSGIQYF. The CDR3 coding sequence is TGCGCCAGCAGCTTGGTAATTGGGACTAGCGGGAGTGGCATTCAGTACTTC.

This chain links TRBV6-5 with TRBJ1-6, with D unclear. V was pared by 0 bases and J by 2 bases, with 8 bases between. This CDR3 region has 16 residues. Germline CDR1 is MNHEY and CDR2 is SVGAGI. The CDR3 reads CASSYSGGAYNSPLHF. CDR3 coding DNA: TGTGCCAGCAGTTACTCAGGAGGCGCCTATAATTCACCCCTCCACTTT.

A few counts support this clonotype. CDR3 DNA sequence: TGCAGTGCTCGACCGGGACTAGCGGACCAAGAGACCCAGTACTTC. Encoded protein: CSARPGLADQETQYF. The V gene is TRBV20-1, the J gene TRBJ2-5; 11 nucleotides match TRBD2. The CDR3 is 15 residues long. The V gene end was trimmed by 5 bases and the J gene end by 0 bases; junction bases not matched to a gene: 5. Germline-derived CDR1 and CDR2 are DFQATT and SNEGSKA (reference sequence).

This clonotype was seen a handful of times. V usage is TRBV6-5 and J usage is TRBJ2-7; weak D call: TRBD1 (6 bases). V was trimmed by 2 bases and J by 6 bases, leaving 14 bases between them. This CDR3 region has 14 residues. CDR1 and CDR2 from the germline V gene are MNHEY and SVGAGI. As DNA, the CDR3 is TGTGCCAGCAGTTACACAACAGGGACCTCCGAGCAGTACTTC. Translated: CASSYTTGTSEQYF.

This clonotype appeared a few times. V is TRBV20-1 and J is TRBJ1-2; D is undetermined. The CDR3 totals 12 residues. Trimming shortened V by 0 bases and J by 1 base, and 3 bases separated the two germline ends. CDR1 and CDR2 (germline): DFQATT, SNEGSKA (reference sequence). Here the CDR3 reads CSAREDNYGYTF. The CDR3 DNA sequence: TGCAGTGCTAGAGAAGATAACTATGGCTACACCTTC.

V usage is TRBV4-1 and J usage is TRBJ2-2; possibly TRBD1 for D (6 bases). V was shortened by 0 bases and J by 7 bases, with 9 bases between the two germline ends. There are 14 residues in the CDR3. The germline V gene has CDR1 MGHRA and CDR2 YSYEKL. CDR3 sequence: CASSQEAGVGELFF. The CDR3 bases are TGCGCCAGCAGCCAAGAAGCAGGGGTCGGGGAGCTGTTTTTT.

This clonotype was seen a few times. CDR3 sequence (DNA): TGCAGTGCTAGGAGGTTAGGGCAGCCCCAGCATTTT. This translates into CSARRLGQPQHF. The chain is built from TRBV20-1 and TRBJ1-5; D gene ambiguous. The germline CDR1 and CDR2 sequences are DFQATT and SNEGSKA (reference sequence). The CDR3 is 12 residues long. V lost 3 bases and J 7 bases, leaving 10 bases between the germline ends.

The chain employs TRBV5-1 and TRBJ2-3, with TRBD1 matching over 9 bases. This CDR3 is built from 15 residues. Trimming cost V 4 bases and J 3 bases; bases outside gene matches: 6. CDR1 and CDR2 from the germline V gene are SGHRS and YFSETQ. CDR3 sequence: CASSPWTGETDTQYF. CDR3 coding DNA: TGCGCCAGCAGCCCGTGGACAGGGGAAACAGATACGCAGTATTTT.

The chain recombines TRBV9 with TRBJ2-5; 9 bases are a match to TRBD1. The J call may be in error: the DNA end matches TRBJ2-7 better. Germline-derived CDR1 and CDR2 are SGDLS and YYNGEE. CDR3 length: 15 amino acids. The CDR3 region has the DNA TGTGCCAGCAGCGAAGAGGACAGGGGAATTTACGAGCAGTACTTC. The encoded protein is CASSEEDRGIYEQYF.